This paragraph covers one T cell receptor (beta chain) sequence. Its recognized antigen is unknown. Base qualities are not provided; no much larger clone lies one nucleotide away. Sequences SGHTA (CDR1) and FQGNSA (CDR2) are obtained from the germline V gene. The CDR3 goes from the cysteine to the phenylalanine over 15 residues. This entry keeps only the CDR3 DNA: 45 bases, framed from base 1. V and J lose 1 base and 2 bases, and a span of 11 bases separates them. The sample comes from a study of Graves' ophthalmopathy and Graves' hyperthyroidism (dated by TCRdb to between 2018 and 2020). As for the study more broadly: Hyperthyroidism was considered stable if no progression to ophthalmopathy occurred within 18 months of follow-up. Once sampling was done, hyperthyroidism patients were given methimazole at a starting dose of 30 mg daily, while ophthalmopathy patients were given high-dose intravenous methylprednisolone. The study used signatures of the TCR beta repertoire to tell Graves' ophthalmopathy apart from Graves' hyperthyroidism and to predict which patients would progress to ophthalmopathy. To explore V-J signatures distinguishing ophthalmopathy from hyperthyroidism, a discovery set of under 110 patients (43 ophthalmopathy, 57 stable hyperthyroidism) was enrolled. In total, 135 blood samples were TCR-sequenced: roughly 45 ophthalmopathy, under 85 hyperthyroidism and approximately 17 hyperthyroidism-to-ophthalmopathy patients. In five or six hyperthyroidism patients, T-cell repertoires of thyroid tissue and blood were compared. The independent validation cohort included around 19 hyperthyroidism patients plus 17 patients who later progressed from hyperthyroidism to ophthalmopathy. Overall study outcomes, separate from this receptor: No statistical method was used to set the sample size in advance, and the investigators knew which group each participant was assigned to. The 13-signature model separated ophthalmopathy from stable hyperthyroidism with roughly 89% sensitivity and around 84% specificity in cross-validation, and 80%/75% in the test set. In validation, the model predicted ophthalmopathy progression with roughly 68% sensitivity and around 72% specificity; roughly 11 predicted patients were CT-confirmed with GO in a median of around 6.5 months. Among expanded thyroid clonotypes with frequency above 0.001, most also showed up in blood, which suggests that blood repertoires may reflect the thyroid immune response.

TCR beta CDR3 regions were amplified from RNA transcripts for repertoire sequencing. The first round was an RT-PCR using HTBI primers with the Qiagen OneStep RT-PCR kit, and this first round was followed by a second-round multiplex PCR, then size selection and purification. Sequencing of the libraries was carried out on an Illumina HiSeq2000 in paired-end mode with 100 bp reads. From the authors' description of their analysis: SOAPnuke was used to process the reads, throwing out any read that had adapters, had uncalled bases, had a mean Phred below 15, or lacked an exact constant-primer or identifier match. High-quality paired reads were merged with COPE v1.2.5. Unique nucleotide sequences were defined as clonotypes and aligned to IMGT TRB V, D and J references using MiTCR v1.1. Analysis was restricted to V-J combinations with a frequency above 0.0001, which covered about 99% of repertoires. For each V-J combination, a TCR clonal expansion and chaos score was defined as F50 clonal expansion divided by the chaos observed in the TCRdist matrix. Welch's t-statistics and random forest were used to narrow the features down to around 12 V-J combinations, which were then fed into a naive Bayes classifier. Thyroid-blood repertoire similarity was quantified with the Morisita-Horn index. The raw public reads went through TCRdb reprocessing: fastp at Q25, MiXCR clone calling, in-frame beta chains kept. Here each entry gathers all rows of one CDR3 protein and keeps the most common genes and DNA. The V and J calls and clone size come from TCRdb's table, not from the authors' own analysis. Counted in this sample were approximately 1.2 million distinct CDR3 sequences; roughly 35% of them appeared once. The ten largest account for around 10% of the sample.

Hyperthyroidism patients were newly diagnosed, were aged 18 to 65 years, and had a disease duration under 2 months. Patients with other autoimmune diseases, uncontrolled infections, pregnancy or lactation were excluded. Clinical symptoms, serum thyroxine, TRAb, thyroid ultrasound and orbital computed tomography formed the basis of the diagnosis. Trizol reagent was used to extract the total RNA, and its quality was then checked on an Agilent 2100 Bioanalyzer. The TCR sequence derives from an adult man with Graves' hyperthyroidism. The source material was peripheral blood or thyroid tissue (not recorded which). The rearrangement joined TRBV7-2 to TRBJ1-2; a confident D gene designation cannot be given. The DNA sequence follows: TGTGCCAGCAGCTTAGGCTCGACCGGGAACTATGGCTACACCTTC. Translated, this is CASSLGSTGNYGYTF.